At least ten counts were recorded for the clone carrying this T cell receptor (beta chain). The PCR had 60 Vbeta and 13 Jbeta primers. Assay: immunoSEQ multiplex PCR; the TCRdb copy retains only in-frame clones and omits some. Among 70,000 to 95,000 clones listed, roughly 80% were seen once. These data originate in a study of cytomegalovirus exposure and HLA in healthy donors. This receptor was identified in a man aged 35 to 55 in good health and CMV-seronegative. The sample taken for sequencing was PBMCs.

CDR3 DNA: TGTGCCAGCAGCTTAGCGGGGGCTGGGGACACTGAAGCTTTCTTT. It is translated as CASSLAGAGDTEAFF. V is TRBV7-9 and J is TRBJ1-1; D perhaps matches TRBD1 (6 bases). This CDR3 is 15 amino acids long. Trimming cost V 0 bases and J 3 bases, with 11 bases left between them. CDR1 is SEHNR, CDR2 FQNEAQ, per germline (reference sequence).